This T cell receptor (beta chain) comes out of a study of response to subunit inactivated influenza vaccine. Each CDR3 protein is one row after TCRdb ran MiXCR on the RT-PCR reads. The sample lists 540,000 or so distinct CDR3 sequences, approximately 12% occurring once. J gave up 3 bases and V 5 bases, and 7 bases lay outside the gene matches. This CDR3 is 15 amino acids long. The sequencing used PBMCs from blood, collected roughly 6 weeks after vaccination. This sequence joins TRBV12-3 or TRBV12-4 and TRBJ2-7; 10 bases line up with TRBD1. The TCR was taken from a man over 45 who received an inactivated influenza vaccine. As DNA, the CDR3 is TGTGCCAGCAGTACCTGGACAGGGGGGAACTACGAGCAGTACTTC. Translating gives CASSTWTGGNYEQYF.